These 23 T cell receptor beta chains came from one sample sequenced in a study of blood T cell repertoires in COVID-19 (dated by TCRdb to 2018 to 2021). Preparation of the library involved the immunoSEQ multiplex PCR assay. In TCRdb, the immuneACCESS table is reduced to in-frame sequences with V and J assigned. These tables do not hold every clone; where another copy was compared, an unresolved V gene accounts for under half, and the others remain unexplained. The sample profile shows fewer than 150,000 clones; over 80% of them were found once. The ten largest clones capture 11% of the sample. Sequencing was performed on peripheral blood. These receptors were obtained from a woman older than 75 with acute or convalescent COVID-19.

The chain employs TRBV14 and TRBJ1-5; TRBD1 agrees at 8 bases. This CDR3 has 13 amino acids. V shed 4 bases and J 5 bases; nucleotides not matched to a gene: 1. CDR1 is SGHDN and CDR2 is FVKESK in the germline V gene. The CDR3 nucleotides read TGTGCCAGCAGCCTGGACAGGGATCAGCCCCAGCATTTT. It yields the protein CASSLDRDQPQHF.

This rearrangement joins TRBV19 to TRBJ1-1, with D tentatively TRBD1 (5 bases). The CDR3 spans 15 residues. In germline, CDR1 is LNHDA, CDR2 SQIVND (reference sequence). Trimming shortened V by 1 base and J by 3 bases, and 12 bases separated the two germline ends. The CDR3 bases are TGTGCCAGTAGTATAGGGGGCCTTAGGGACACTGAAGCTTTCTTT. It specifies CASSIGGLRDTEAFF.

This clone was recorded once. The chain has TRBV6-2 or TRBV6-3 and TRBJ2-1; tentatively, D is TRBD2 (6 bases). Germline values: CDR1 MNHEY, CDR2 SVGEGT. This CDR3 is 13 amino acids long. V dropped 6 bases and J dropped 4 bases, with 10 bases sitting between them. CDR3 in DNA: TGTGCCAGCAGGCCTGGGACTTACAATGAGCAGTTCTTC. Translation gives CASRPGTYNEQFF.

The chain couples TRBV30 to TRBJ1-6, with a tentative D call TRBD1 (5 bases). Trimming pared 0 bases from V and 13 bases from J, leaving 16 bases between. The CDR3 is 14 amino acids. Germline-derived CDR1 and CDR2 are GTSNPN and SVGIG (reference sequence). CDR3 in amino acids: CAWSVSGIGAPLHF. The CDR3 DNA sequence: TGTGCCTGGAGTGTGTCAGGGATCGGCGCGCCCCTCCACTTT. The variable domain in full, with the rest retrieved from reference TRBV30 and TRBJ1-6, is SQTIHQWPATLVQPVGSPLSLECTVEGTSNPNLYWYRQAAGRGLQLLFYSVGIGQISSEVPQNLSASRPQDRQFILSSKKLLLSDSGFYLCAWSVSGIGAPLHFGNGTRLTVT.

The chain joins TRBV7-9 to TRBJ1-1, with 8 bases matching TRBD1. From germline, CDR1 is SEHNR and CDR2 FQNEAQ (reference sequence). J was trimmed by 7 bases and V by 3 bases; bases with no gene match: 4. The CDR3 length is 13 residues. CDR3 in DNA: TGTGCCAGCAGCTTTTCAGGGGGCCTTGAAGCTTTCTTT. As protein: CASSFSGGLEAFF.

The chain carries TRBV19 and TRBJ2-7; weak D call: TRBD2 (5 bases). The CDR3 contains 15 residues. Per germline, CDR1 LNHDA and CDR2 SQIVND (reference sequence). The V end was cut by 2 bases, the J end by 2 bases, with 13 bases between. The CDR3 spells CASSIRTLATYEQYF. The DNA for the CDR3 is TGTGCCAGTAGTATAAGGACTCTAGCTACCTACGAGCAGTACTTC.

The rearrangement uses TRBV5-8 and TRBJ2-5; 13 positions agree with TRBD2. Trimming cost V 7 bases and J 5 bases; bases outside gene matches: 17. The length of the CDR3 is 18 residues. From germline, CDR1 is SGHTS and CDR2 YDEGEE. The CDR3 loop is CASPLGVGTSGVEETQYF. The CDR3 DNA sequence: TGTGCCAGCCCCTTAGGGGTCGGGACTAGCGGGGTGGAGGAGACCCAGTACTTC.

This chain uses TRBV14 with TRBJ1-1, with 9 positions matching TRBD1. The CDR3 totals 15 residues. Germline CDR1 reads SGHDN; CDR2 reads FVKESK. V lost 4 bases to trimming and J lost 5 bases; unmatched junction nucleotides: 8. The DNA for the CDR3 is TGTGCCAGCAGCCCAGGGGACAGGGTTAGGACTGAAGCTTTCTTT. As protein: CASSPGDRVRTEAFF.

V and J are TRBV11-1 and TRBJ1-2; D is possibly TRBD1 (5 bases). Trimming pared 1 base from V and 4 bases from J, leaving 7 bases between. CDR1 is SGHAT, CDR2 FQDESV, per germline (reference sequence). The CDR3 extends over 13 amino acids. CDR3 region: CASSLEQGYGYTF. The CDR3 DNA is TGTGCCAGCAGCTTAGAGCAGGGCTATGGCTACACCTTC.

The chain has TRBV2 and TRBJ1-5; D not certain. With 5 bases removed from V and 7 bases from J, the gap between germline ends came to 12 bases. The germline V gene has CDR1 SNHLY and CDR2 FYNNEI. The CDR3 consists of 13 residues. The CDR3 nucleotides are TGTGCCAGCAGTAGAAATGACAAACAGCCCCAGCATTTT. Protein sequence: CASSRNDKQPQHF.

The CDR3 DNA sequence: TGTGCCAGCTCACCCGGGACAGGGGGTTACAACGAGCAGTACTTC. It codes for CASSPGTGGYNEQYF. The chain carries TRBV18 and TRBJ2-7; 11 bases map to TRBD1. The V gene end was trimmed by 3 bases and the J gene end by 5 bases; junction bases not matched to a gene: 6. The germline CDR1 and CDR2 sequences are KGHSH and LQKENI. This CDR3 is built from 15 residues. Full variable domain (rest looked up from reference TRBV18 and TRBJ2-7): NAGVMQNPRHLVRRRGQEARLRCSPMKGHSHVYWYRQLPEEGLKFMVYLQKENIIDESGMPKERFSAEFPKEGPSILRIQQVVRGDSAAYFCASSPGTGGYNEQYFGPGTRLTVT.

The chain links TRBV6-2 or TRBV6-3 to TRBJ1-1; 7 bases match TRBD1. The germline V gene has CDR1 MNHEY and CDR2 SVGEGT. J gave up 4 bases and V 4 bases, and 6 bases lay outside the gene matches. The CDR3 contains 14 residues. CDR3 residues: CASSFLGQSTEAFF. CDR3 in DNA: TGTGCCAGCAGTTTCCTGGGACAGAGCACTGAAGCTTTCTTT.

The chain joins TRBV20-1 to TRBJ2-3, with TRBD2 identical over 7 bases. The CDR3 covers 15 residues. J gave up 2 bases and V 3 bases, and 8 bases lay outside the gene matches. Per germline, CDR1 DFQATT and CDR2 SNEGSKA (reference sequence). The CDR3 here is CSASVSLAATDTQYF. CDR3 DNA sequence: TGCAGTGCTAGTGTGAGTCTAGCGGCCACAGATACGCAGTATTTT.

This clone was counted a single time. V usage is TRBV18 and J usage is TRBJ1-2; possible D gene TRBD1, 6 bases. Germline CDR1 KGHSH, CDR2 LQKENI. The V gene lost 6 bases and the J gene lost 6 bases, with 17 bases spanning the gap. The CDR3 covers 14 residues. CDR3 bases: TGTGCCAGCTCCGAATTGGCCAGGGGCGATGGCTACACCTTC. This encodes CASSELARGDGYTF.

This chain links TRBV9 with TRBJ2-5, with TRBD2 matching over 13 bases. This CDR3 is 13 amino acids long. V lost 0 bases and J lost 13; bases outside the gene matches: 3. In germline, CDR1 is SGDLS, CDR2 YYNGEE. The CDR3 here is CASSVGTSGGMYF. Here the CDR3 DNA reads TGTGCCAGCAGCGTAGGGACTAGCGGGGGAATGTACTTC.

The chain has TRBV5-1 and TRBJ1-6; D gene uncertain. V was pared by 1 base and J by 1 base, with 9 bases between. Germline loops: CDR1 SGHRS, CDR2 YFSETQ. This CDR3 is built from 16 residues. The CDR3 DNA reads TGCGCCAGCAGCTTGCGGGAGAGGTCCTATAATTCACCCCTCCACTTT. The encoded protein is CASSLRERSYNSPLHF. Combining the CDR3 with reference TRBV5-1 and TRBJ1-6 gives the whole variable domain KAGVTQTPRYLIKTRGQQVTLSCSPISGHRSVSWYQQTPGQGLQFLFEYFSETQRNKGNFPGRFSGRQFSNSRSEMNVSTLELGDSALYLCASSLRERSYNSPLHFGNGTRLTVT.

This chain connects TRBV9 to TRBJ2-3; D ambiguous. This CDR3 region has 12 residues. Trimming removed 4 bases at V and 2 bases at J, with 5 bases between. Germline V gene lookup returns CDR1 SGDLS and CDR2 YYNGEE. Here the CDR3 reads CASSRDTDTQYF. CDR3 nucleotides: TGTGCCAGCAGCCGCGACACAGATACGCAGTATTTT.

The rearrangement uses TRBV10-3 and TRBJ1-3, with 8 positions matching TRBD1. Losses at the gene ends were 4 bases for V and 3 bases for J; bases not matched to a gene: 5. This CDR3 region has 15 residues. Germline assignment: CDR1 ENHRY and CDR2 SYGVKD. CDR3 sequence reads: CAISGQGAIGNTIYF. CDR3 DNA: TGTGCCATCAGTGGTCAGGGGGCAATTGGAAACACCATATATTTT.

The rearrangement joins TRBV19 to TRBJ1-5; 9 nucleotides line up with TRBD1. With 4 bases clipped from V and 3 bases from J, the junction kept 1 base outside the gene matches. Germline assignment: CDR1 LNHDA and CDR2 SQIVND (reference sequence). The CDR3 contains 14 residues. As DNA, the CDR3 is TGTGCCAGTAGTAGGGACAGGGACAATCAGCCCCAGCATTTT. Residues: CASSRDRDNQPQHF.

The chain uses TRBV3-1 (or the pseudogene TRBV3-2) and TRBJ1-3; 12 nucleotides agree with TRBD1. The CDR3 is 16 amino acids. Trimming at V came to 3 bases and at J to 4 bases, leaving 4 bases not matched to a gene. CDR1 and CDR2 (germline): LGHDT, YNNKEL (reference sequence). Here the CDR3 DNA reads TGTGCCAGCAGCCACCGGGACAGGGGGCTCGGAAACACCATATATTTT. This codes for CASSHRDRGLGNTIYF.

The chain recombines TRBV7-9 with TRBJ1-2; possible D gene TRBD1, 6 bases. Trimming left V 6 bases short and J 0 bases short, with 11 bases between. From germline, CDR1 is SEHNR and CDR2 FQNEAQ (reference sequence). The CDR3 spans 14 residues. DNA of the CDR3: TGTGCCAGCAGGTCCGGGACATCTAACTATGGCTACACCTTC. Amino acid sequence: CASRSGTSNYGYTF.

The V and J genes are TRBV11-3 and TRBJ2-2, with D hard to call. This CDR3 comprises 13 residues. Deletions cut 3 bases from V and 4 bases from J, with 6 bases between. Germline V gives CDR1 SGHNT, CDR2 YENEEA. CDR3 region: CASSFVRTGELFF. In DNA form, the CDR3 reads TGTGCCAGCAGCTTTGTTCGCACCGGGGAGCTGTTTTTT.

This clone showed up just once. The chain uses TRBV7-2 and TRBJ2-3, with 15 bases lining up with TRBD2. The V gene end was trimmed by 5 bases and the J gene end by 8 bases; junction bases not matched to a gene: 8. This CDR3 is built from 16 residues. Germline V gene lookup returns CDR1 SGHTA and CDR2 FQGNSA. CDR3 in DNA: TGTGCCAGCAGCCTAGGGGGACTAGCGGGGGGAAGTACGCAGTATTTT. It specifies CASSLGGLAGGSTQYF.